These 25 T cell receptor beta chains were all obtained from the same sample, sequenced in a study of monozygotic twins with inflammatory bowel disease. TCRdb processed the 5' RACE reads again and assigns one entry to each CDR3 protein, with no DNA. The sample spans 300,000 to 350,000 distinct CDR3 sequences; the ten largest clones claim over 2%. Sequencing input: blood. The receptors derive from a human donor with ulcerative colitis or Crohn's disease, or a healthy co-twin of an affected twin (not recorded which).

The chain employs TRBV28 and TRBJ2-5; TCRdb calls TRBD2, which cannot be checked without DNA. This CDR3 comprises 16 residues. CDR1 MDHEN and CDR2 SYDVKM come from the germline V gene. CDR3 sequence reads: CASSPSPLAVAETQYF.

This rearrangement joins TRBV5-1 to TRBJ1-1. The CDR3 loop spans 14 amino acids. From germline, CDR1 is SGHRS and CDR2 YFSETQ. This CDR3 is CASSLDVVNTEAFF.

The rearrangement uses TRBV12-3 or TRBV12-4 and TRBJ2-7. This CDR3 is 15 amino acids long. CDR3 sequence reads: CASSQIWGNSYEQYF.

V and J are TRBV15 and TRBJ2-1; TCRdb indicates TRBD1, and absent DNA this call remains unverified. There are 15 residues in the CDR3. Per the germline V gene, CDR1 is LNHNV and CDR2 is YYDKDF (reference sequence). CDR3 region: CATSRDSGGAIEQFF.

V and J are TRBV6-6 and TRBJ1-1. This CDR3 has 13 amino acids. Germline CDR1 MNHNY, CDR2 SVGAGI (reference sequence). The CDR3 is CASSDRQNTEAFF.

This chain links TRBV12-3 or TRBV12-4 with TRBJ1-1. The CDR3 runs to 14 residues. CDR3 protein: CASSFSGSGTEAFF.

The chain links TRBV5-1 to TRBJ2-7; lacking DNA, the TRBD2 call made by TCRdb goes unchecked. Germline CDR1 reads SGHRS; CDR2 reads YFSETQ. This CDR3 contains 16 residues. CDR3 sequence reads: CASSLNAGLLGYEQYF.

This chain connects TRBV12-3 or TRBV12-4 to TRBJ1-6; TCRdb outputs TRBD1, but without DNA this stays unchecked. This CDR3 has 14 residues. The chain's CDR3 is CASTTDRNGSPLHF.

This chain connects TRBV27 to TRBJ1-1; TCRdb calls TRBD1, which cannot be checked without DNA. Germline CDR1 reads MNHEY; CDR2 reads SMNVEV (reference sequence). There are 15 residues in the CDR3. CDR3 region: CASSHSPGVNTEAFF.

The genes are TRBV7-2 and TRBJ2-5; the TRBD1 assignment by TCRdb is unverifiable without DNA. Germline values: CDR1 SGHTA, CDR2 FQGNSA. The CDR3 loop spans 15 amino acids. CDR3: CASSLDVRTGETQYF.

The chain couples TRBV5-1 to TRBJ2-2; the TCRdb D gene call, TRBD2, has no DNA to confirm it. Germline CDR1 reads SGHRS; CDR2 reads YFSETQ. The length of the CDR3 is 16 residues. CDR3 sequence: CASSLISGGAPGELFF.

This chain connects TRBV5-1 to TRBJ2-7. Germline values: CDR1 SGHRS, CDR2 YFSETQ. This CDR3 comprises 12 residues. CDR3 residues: CASRQDSYEQYF.

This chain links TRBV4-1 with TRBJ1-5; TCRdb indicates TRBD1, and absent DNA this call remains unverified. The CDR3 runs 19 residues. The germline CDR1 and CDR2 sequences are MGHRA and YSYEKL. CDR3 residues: CASSQLNSDRAWGNQPQHF.

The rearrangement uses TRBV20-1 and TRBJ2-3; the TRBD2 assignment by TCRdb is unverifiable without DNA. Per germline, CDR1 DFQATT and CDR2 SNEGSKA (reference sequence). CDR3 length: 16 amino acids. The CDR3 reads CSAGGRSVAGTDTQYF.

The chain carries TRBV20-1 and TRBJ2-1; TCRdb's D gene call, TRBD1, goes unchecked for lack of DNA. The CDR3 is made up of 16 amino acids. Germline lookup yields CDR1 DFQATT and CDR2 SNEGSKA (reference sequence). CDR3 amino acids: CSARDARQGTYNEQFF.

The CDR3 sequence: CASSETGPKNTEAFF. This chain joins TRBV5-1 and TRBJ1-1; TCRdb lists TRBD1, though no DNA is available to test this call. This CDR3 comprises 15 residues. From germline, CDR1 is SGHRS and CDR2 YFSETQ.

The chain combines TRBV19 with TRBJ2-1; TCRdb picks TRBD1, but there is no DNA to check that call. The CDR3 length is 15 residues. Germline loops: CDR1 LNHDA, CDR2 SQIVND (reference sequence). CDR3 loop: CASSPRDTAYNEQFF. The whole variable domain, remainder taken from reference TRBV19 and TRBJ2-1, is DGGITQSPKYLFRKEGQNVTLSCEQNLNHDAMYWYRQDPGQGLRLIYYSQIVNDFQKGDIAEGYSVSREKKESFPLTVTSAQKNPTAFYLCASSPRDTAYNEQFFGPGTRLTVL.

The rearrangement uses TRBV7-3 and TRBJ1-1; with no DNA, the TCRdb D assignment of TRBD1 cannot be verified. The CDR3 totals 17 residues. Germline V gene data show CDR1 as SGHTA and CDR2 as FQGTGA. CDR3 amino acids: CASSETGSRYVNTEAFF.

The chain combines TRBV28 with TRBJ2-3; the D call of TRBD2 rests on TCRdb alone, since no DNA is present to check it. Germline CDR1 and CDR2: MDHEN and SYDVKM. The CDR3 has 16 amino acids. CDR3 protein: CASSPRAGGETATQYF.

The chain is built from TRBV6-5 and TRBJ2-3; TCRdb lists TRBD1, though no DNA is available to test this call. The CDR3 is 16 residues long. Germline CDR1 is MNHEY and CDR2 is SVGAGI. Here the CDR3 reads CASSYTGTGETDTQYF.

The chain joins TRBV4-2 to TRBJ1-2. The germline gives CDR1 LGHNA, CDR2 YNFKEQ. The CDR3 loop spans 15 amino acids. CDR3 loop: CASSQGGDGNYGYTF.

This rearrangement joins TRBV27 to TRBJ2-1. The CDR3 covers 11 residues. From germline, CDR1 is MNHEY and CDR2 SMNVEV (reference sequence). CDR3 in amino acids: CASRYGGEQFF.

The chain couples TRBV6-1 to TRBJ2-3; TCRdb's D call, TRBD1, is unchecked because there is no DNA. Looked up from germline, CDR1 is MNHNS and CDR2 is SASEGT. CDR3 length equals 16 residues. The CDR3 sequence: CASSENRPGWADTQYF.

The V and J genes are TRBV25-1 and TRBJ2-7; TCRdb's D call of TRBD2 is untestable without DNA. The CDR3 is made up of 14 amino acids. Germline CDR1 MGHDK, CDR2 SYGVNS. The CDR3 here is CASASGGRPYEQYF.

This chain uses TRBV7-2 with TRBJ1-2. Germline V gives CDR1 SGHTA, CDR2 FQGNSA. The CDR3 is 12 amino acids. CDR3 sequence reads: CASSLWRTGYTF. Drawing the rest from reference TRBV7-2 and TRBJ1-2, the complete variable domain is GAGVSQSPSNKVTEKGKDVELRCDPISGHTALYWYRQSLGQGLEFLIYFQGNSAPDKSGLPSDRFSAERTGGSVSTLTIQRTQQEDSAVYLCASSLWRTGYTFGSGTRLTVV.